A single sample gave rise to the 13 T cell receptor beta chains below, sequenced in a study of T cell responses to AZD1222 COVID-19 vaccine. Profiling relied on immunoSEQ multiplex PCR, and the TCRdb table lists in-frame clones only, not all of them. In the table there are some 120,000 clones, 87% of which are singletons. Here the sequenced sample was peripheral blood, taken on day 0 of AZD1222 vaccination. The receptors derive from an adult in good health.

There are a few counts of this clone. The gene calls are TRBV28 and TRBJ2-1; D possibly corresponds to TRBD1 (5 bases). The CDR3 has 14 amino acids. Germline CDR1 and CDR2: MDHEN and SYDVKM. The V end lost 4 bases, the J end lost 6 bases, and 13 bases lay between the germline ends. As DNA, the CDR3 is TGTGCCAGCAGTTACCAGGGAATCCCCAATGAGCAGTTCTTC. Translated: CASSYQGIPNEQFF.

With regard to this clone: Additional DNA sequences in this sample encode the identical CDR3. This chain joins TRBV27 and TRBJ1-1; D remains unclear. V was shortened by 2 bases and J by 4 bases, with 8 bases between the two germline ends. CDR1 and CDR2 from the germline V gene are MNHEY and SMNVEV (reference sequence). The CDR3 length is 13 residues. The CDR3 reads CASSLSSSTEAFF. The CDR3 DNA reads TGTGCCAGCAGTTTAAGCAGTTCCACTGAAGCTTTCTTT.

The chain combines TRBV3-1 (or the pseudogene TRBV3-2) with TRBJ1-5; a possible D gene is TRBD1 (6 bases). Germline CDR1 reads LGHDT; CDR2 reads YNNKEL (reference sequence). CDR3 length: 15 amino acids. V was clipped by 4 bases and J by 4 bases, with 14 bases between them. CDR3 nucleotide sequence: TGTGCCAGCAGCCGAACAGGGACGGATAATCAGCCCCAGCATTTT. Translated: CASSRTGTDNQPQHF.

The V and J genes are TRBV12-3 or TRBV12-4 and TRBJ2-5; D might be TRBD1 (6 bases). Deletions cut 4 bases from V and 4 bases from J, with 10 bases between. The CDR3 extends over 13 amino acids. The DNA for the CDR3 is TGTGCCAGCAGTTCCACAGGGCCAGAGACCCAGTACTTC. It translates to CASSSTGPETQYF.

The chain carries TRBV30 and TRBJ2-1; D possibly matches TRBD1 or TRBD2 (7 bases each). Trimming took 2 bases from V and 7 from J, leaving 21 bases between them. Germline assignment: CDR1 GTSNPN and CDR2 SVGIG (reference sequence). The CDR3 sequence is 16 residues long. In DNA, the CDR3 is TGTGCCTGGAGTCCTCCGGGGAGGGGGCGAATGAATGAGCAGTTCTTC. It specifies CAWSPPGRGRMNEQFF.

This CDR3 is CASSSSKAQYF. CDR3 coding DNA: TGTGCCAGCAGCTCCTCCAAGGCGCAGTATTTT. This chain joins TRBV7-2 and TRBJ2-3; D is unclear. Germline CDR1 and CDR2: SGHTA and FQGNSA. Trimming pared 4 bases from V and 10 bases from J, leaving 9 bases between. The CDR3 is 11 amino acids. Together with reference TRBV7-2 and TRBJ2-3, the CDR3 gives the full variable domain: GAGVSQSPSNKVTEKGKDVELRCDPISGHTALYWYRQSLGQGLEFLIYFQGNSAPDKSGLPSDRFSAERTGGSVSTLTIQRTQQEDSAVYLCASSSSKAQYFGPGTRLTVL.

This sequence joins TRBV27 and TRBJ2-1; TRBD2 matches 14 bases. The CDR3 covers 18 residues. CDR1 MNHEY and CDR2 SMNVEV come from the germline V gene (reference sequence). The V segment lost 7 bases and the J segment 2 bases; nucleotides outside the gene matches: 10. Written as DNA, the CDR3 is TGTGCCAGCAACCCGGGGACTAGCGGGAGTGCGCCCTACAATGAGCAGTTCTTC. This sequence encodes CASNPGTSGSAPYNEQFF.

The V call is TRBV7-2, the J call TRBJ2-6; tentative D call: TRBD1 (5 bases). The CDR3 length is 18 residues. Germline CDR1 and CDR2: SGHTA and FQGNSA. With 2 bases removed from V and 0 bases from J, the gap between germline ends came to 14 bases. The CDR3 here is CASSLIGQGNSGANVLTF. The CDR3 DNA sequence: TGTGCCAGCAGCTTAATCGGGCAGGGAAACTCTGGGGCCAACGTCCTGACTTTC.

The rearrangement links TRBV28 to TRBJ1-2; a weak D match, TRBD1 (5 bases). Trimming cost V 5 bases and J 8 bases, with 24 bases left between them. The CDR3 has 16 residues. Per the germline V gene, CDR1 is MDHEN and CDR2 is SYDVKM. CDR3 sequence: CASSPQGGDVSWGYTF. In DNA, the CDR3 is TGTGCCAGCAGTCCGCAGGGAGGCGACGTTTCGTGGGGCTACACCTTC.

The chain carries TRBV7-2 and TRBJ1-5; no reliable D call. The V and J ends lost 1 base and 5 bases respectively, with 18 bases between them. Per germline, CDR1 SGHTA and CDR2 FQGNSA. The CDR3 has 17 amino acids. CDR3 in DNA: TGTGCCAGCAGCTTAGTGGGGTCATCCGCGTTAGATCAGCCCCAGCATTTT. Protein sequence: CASSLVGSSALDQPQHF.

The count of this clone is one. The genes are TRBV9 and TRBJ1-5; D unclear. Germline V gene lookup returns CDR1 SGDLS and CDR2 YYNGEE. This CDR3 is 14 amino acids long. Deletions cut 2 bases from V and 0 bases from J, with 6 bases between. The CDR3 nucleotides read TGTGCCAGCAGCGTTGACGGTAGCAATCAGCCCCAGCATTTT. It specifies CASSVDGSNQPQHF.

The CDR3 DNA sequence: TGTGCCAGCAGCTTAATGTCGGGAGGGACAGATACGCAGTATTTT. Its translation: CASSLMSGGTDTQYF. V usage is TRBV7-7 and J usage is TRBJ2-3; 8 bases align to TRBD2. The CDR3 is 15 residues long. Germline CDR1 is SSHAT and CDR2 is FNYEAQ (reference sequence). Germline trimming cut 2 bases from V and 3 bases from J; bases unmatched to any gene: 4.

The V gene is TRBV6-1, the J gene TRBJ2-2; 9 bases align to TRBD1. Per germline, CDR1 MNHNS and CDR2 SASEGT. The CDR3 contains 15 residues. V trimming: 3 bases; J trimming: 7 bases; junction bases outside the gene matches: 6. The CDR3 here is CASSDYRGLSGELFF. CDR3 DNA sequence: TGTGCCAGCAGTGATTACAGGGGGCTGAGCGGGGAGCTGTTTTTT.